This T cell receptor (beta chain) was captured by sequencing in a study of T cell changes during pregnancy in multiple sclerosis. The germline V gene has CDR1 SGHDT and CDR2 YYEEEE. V lost 4 bases, J lost 4 bases, and 6 bases stayed unmatched. CDR3 length: 15 residues. The method was immunoSEQ multiplex PCR; TCRdb's version includes in-frame clones alone and lacks a portion of them. This sample has around 51,000 clones, with approximately 94% found just once. This specimen consisted of CD4+ T cells from peripheral blood mononuclear cells, obtained in the second trimester of pregnancy. This receptor was identified in a female donor with multiple sclerosis, enrolled in a pregnancy study. The chain has TRBV5-6 and TRBJ1-1, with TRBD1 matching 11 bases. The DNA for the CDR3 is TGTGCCAGCAGCACGGGACAGGGGGTCGGCACTGAAGCTTTCTTT. Residues: CASSTGQGVGTEAFF.